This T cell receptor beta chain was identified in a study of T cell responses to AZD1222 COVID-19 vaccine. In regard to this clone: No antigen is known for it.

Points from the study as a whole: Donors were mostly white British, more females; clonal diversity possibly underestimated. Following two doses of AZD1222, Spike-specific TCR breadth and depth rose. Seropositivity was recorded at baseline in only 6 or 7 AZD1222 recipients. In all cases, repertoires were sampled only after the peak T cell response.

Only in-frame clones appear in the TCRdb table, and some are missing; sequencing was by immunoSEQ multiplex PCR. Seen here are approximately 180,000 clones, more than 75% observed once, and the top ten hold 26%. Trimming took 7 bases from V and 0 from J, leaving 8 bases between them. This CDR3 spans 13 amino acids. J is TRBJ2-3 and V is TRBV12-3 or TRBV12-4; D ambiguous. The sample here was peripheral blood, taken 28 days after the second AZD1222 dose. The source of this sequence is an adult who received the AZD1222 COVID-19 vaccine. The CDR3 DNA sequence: TGTGCCAGCATAACGTATAGCACAGATACGCAGTATTTT. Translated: CASITYSTDTQYF.